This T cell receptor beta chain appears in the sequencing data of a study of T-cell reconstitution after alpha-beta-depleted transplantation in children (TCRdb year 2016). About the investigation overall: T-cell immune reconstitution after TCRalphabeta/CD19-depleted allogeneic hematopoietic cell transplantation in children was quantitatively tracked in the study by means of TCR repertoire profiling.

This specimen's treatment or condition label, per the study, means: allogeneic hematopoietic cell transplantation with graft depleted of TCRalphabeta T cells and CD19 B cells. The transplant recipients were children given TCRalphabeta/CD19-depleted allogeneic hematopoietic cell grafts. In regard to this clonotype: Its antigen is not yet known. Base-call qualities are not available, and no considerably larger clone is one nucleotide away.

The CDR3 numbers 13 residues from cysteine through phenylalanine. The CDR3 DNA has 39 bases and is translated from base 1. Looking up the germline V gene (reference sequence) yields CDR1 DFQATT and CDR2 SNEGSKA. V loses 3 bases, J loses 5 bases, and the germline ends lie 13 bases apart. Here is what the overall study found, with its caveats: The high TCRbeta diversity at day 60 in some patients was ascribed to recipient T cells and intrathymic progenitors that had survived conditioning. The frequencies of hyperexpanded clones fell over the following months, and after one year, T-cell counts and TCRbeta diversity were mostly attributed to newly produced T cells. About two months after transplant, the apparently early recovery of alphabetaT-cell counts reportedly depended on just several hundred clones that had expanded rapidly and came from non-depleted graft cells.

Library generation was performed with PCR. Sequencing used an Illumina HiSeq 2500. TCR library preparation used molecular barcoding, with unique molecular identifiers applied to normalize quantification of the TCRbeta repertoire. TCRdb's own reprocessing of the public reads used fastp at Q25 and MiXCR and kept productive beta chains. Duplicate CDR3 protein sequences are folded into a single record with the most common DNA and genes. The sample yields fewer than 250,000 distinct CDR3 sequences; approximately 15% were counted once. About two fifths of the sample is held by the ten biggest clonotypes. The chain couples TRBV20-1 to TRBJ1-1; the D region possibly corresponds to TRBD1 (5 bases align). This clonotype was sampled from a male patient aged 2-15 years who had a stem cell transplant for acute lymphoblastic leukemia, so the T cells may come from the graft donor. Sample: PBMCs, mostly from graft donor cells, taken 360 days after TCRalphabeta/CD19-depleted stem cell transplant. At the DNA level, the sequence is TGCAGTGCTAGTTGGCAGGGTACGACTGAAGCTTTCTTT. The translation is CSASWQGTTEAFF.